The 14 T cell receptor beta chains below were found in one sample sequenced in a study of PD-1 blockade in classical Hodgkin lymphoma. As to time point: newly diagnosed, previously untreated cHL patient sample. Produced via immunoSEQ multiplex PCR; TCRdb's table is partial and in-frame only. This table holds approximately 47,000 clones, approximately 90% found once. Sequenced sample: peripheral blood mononuclear cells (PBMCs). The receptors were sampled from a human donor with classical Hodgkin lymphoma.

This chain uses TRBV5-1 with TRBJ1-1; D is undetermined. Germline V gives CDR1 SGHRS, CDR2 YFSETQ. Trimming pared 4 bases from V and 1 base from J, leaving 8 bases between. The CDR3 has 13 residues. As DNA, the CDR3 is TGCGCCAGCAGCGTCTTGAAGAACACTGAAGCTTTCTTT. Its protein is CASSVLKNTEAFF.

The chain has TRBV2 and TRBJ2-7; D call uncertain. The CDR3 sequence is 14 residues long. The V end lost 6 bases, the J end lost 1 base, and 13 bases lay between the germline ends. Germline CDR1 and CDR2: SNHLY and FYNNEI. The CDR3: CASSPEGPSYEQYF. CDR3 in DNA: TGTGCCAGCAGCCCGGAAGGCCCGTCCTACGAGCAGTACTTC.

The chain combines TRBV2 with TRBJ2-1, with 8 bases fitting TRBD1. This CDR3 comprises 15 residues. Germline V gene data show CDR1 as SNHLY and CDR2 as FYNNEI. Losses at the gene ends were 5 bases for V and 6 bases for J; bases not matched to a gene: 9. CDR3 loop: CASSPRTGPGNEQFF. DNA for the CDR3: TGTGCCAGCAGTCCCCGGACAGGGCCCGGCAATGAGCAGTTCTTC.

This chain uses TRBV28 with TRBJ2-7; 7 bases are shared with TRBD2. CDR3 length: 13 amino acids. V lost 7 bases and J lost 1; bases outside the gene matches: 4. Germline CDR1 reads MDHEN; CDR2 reads SYDVKM. CDR3 bases: TGTGCCAGCATCCGGGGAGGGTCCTACGAGCAGTACTTC. It codes for CASIRGGSYEQYF. Complete variable domain (other parts from reference TRBV28 and TRBJ2-7): DVKVTQSSRYLVKRTGEKVFLECVQDMDHENMFWYRQDPGLGLRLIYFSYDVKMKEKGDIPEGYSVSREKKERFSLILESASTNQTSMYLCASIRGGSYEQYFGPGTRLTVT.

The V gene is TRBV9, the J gene TRBJ2-2, with TRBD2 matching 9 bases. Germline trimming cut 4 bases from V and 6 bases from J; bases unmatched to any gene: 7. Germline assignment: CDR1 SGDLS and CDR2 YYNGEE. This CDR3 has 15 residues. Written as DNA, the CDR3 is TGTGCCAGCAGCCCCGCTAGCGGGACCCCCGGGGAGCTGTTTTTT. Translated: CASSPASGTPGELFF.

This chain joins TRBV7-3 and TRBJ2-1, with 9 bases aligning to TRBD2. The CDR3 has 14 residues. Germline-derived CDR1 and CDR2 are SGHTA and FQGTGA. J lost 6 bases, V lost 3 bases, and 3 bases had no gene match. The CDR3 region is CASSFGGRVNEQFF. DNA for the CDR3: TGTGCCAGCAGCTTTGGCGGGAGGGTCAATGAGCAGTTCTTC. Full variable domain (rest looked up from reference TRBV7-3 and TRBJ2-1): GAGVSQTPSNKVTEKGKYVELRCDPISGHTALYWYRQSLGQGPEFLIYFQGTGAADDSGLPNDRFFAVRPEGSVSTLKIQRTERGDSAVYLCASSFGGRVNEQFFGPGTRLTVL.

This sequence joins TRBV19 and TRBJ2-3; 7 nucleotides align to TRBD2. Germline V lookup: CDR1 LNHDA, CDR2 SQIVND (reference sequence). The CDR3 loop spans 16 amino acids. After removal of 3 bases from V and 0 bases from J, the junction contained 6 bases not matched to a gene. This chain's CDR3 is CASSIGGTYSTDTQYF. As DNA, the CDR3 is TGTGCCAGTAGTATCGGGGGGACTTACAGCACAGATACGCAGTATTTT.

This sequence joins TRBV27 and TRBJ1-2; 8 nucleotides line up with TRBD1. The CDR3 loop spans 17 amino acids. Germline CDR1 reads MNHEY; CDR2 reads SMNVEV (reference sequence). V lost 2 bases and J lost 2; bases outside the gene matches: 10. The CDR3 here is CASSLLGNRGLNYGYTF. Here the CDR3 DNA reads TGTGCCAGCAGTTTACTGGGGAACAGGGGGTTAAACTATGGCTACACCTTC.

This chain links TRBV5-4 with TRBJ2-2; D not certain. The CDR3 is made up of 13 amino acids. Per germline, CDR1 SGHNT and CDR2 YYREEE (reference sequence). The V end lost 5 bases, the J end lost 0 bases, and 5 bases lay between the germline ends. CDR3 amino acids: CASRKANTGELFF. The DNA of the CDR3 is TGTGCCAGCAGAAAAGCGAACACCGGGGAGCTGTTTTTT.

The chain is built from TRBV28 and TRBJ2-7; D is perhaps TRBD2 (6 bases). V shed 3 bases and J shed 4 bases, with 16 bases lying between them. This CDR3 spans 15 amino acids. CDR1 is MDHEN and CDR2 is SYDVKM in the germline V gene. The CDR3 sequence: CASSFQSSGVYEQYF. The CDR3 nucleotides read TGTGCCAGCAGTTTTCAGAGTAGCGGAGTATACGAGCAGTACTTC.

The chain links TRBV28 to TRBJ1-3, with a weak D call TRBD1 (5 bases). In germline, CDR1 is MDHEN, CDR2 SYDVKM. The length of the CDR3 is 15 residues. Trimming shortened V by 1 base and J by 4 bases, and 11 bases separated the two germline ends. CDR3 sequence reads: CASSLFRASGNTIYF. In nucleotides, the CDR3 is TGTGCCAGCAGTTTATTCAGGGCATCCGGAAACACCATATATTTT. Using reference TRBV28 and TRBJ1-3 for the parts outside the CDR3, the full variable domain is DVKVTQSSRYLVKRTGEKVFLECVQDMDHENMFWYRQDPGLGLRLIYFSYDVKMKEKGDIPEGYSVSREKKERFSLILESASTNQTSMYLCASSLFRASGNTIYFGEGSWLTVV.

The chain uses TRBV2 and TRBJ2-2, with TRBD2 identical over 10 bases. Germline V gene sequence: CDR1 SNHLY, CDR2 FYNNEI. V was clipped by 6 bases and J by 1 base; unmatched bases: 2. This CDR3 has 15 amino acids. CDR3 protein: CASRWTSGNTGELFF. CDR3 nucleotides: TGTGCCAGCAGGTGGACTAGCGGGAACACCGGGGAGCTGTTTTTT. Variable domain in full (rest from reference TRBV2 and TRBJ2-2): EPEVTQTPSHQVTQMGQEVILRCVPISNHLYFYWYRQILGQKVEFLVSFYNNEISEKSEIFDDQFSVERPDGSNFTLKIRSTKLEDSAMYFCASRWTSGNTGELFFGEGSRLTVL.

The genes are TRBV28 and TRBJ1-1; D gene ambiguous. This CDR3 region has 14 residues. V was shortened by 8 bases and J by 1 base, with 14 bases between the two germline ends. Germline CDR1 and CDR2: MDHEN and SYDVKM. The CDR3 reads CASYLGLKNTEAFF. CDR3 nucleotide sequence: TGTGCCAGCTACCTTGGACTTAAGAACACTGAAGCTTTCTTT.

In this sample, this clone turned up a few times. This chain uses TRBV29-1 with TRBJ1-2; D might be TRBD1 (5 bases). The CDR3 is 14 amino acids. The V end lost 2 bases, the J end lost 3 bases, and 13 bases lay between the germline ends. CDR1 is SQVTM, CDR2 ANQGSEA, per germline. CDR3 sequence (DNA): TGCAGCGTTGAAAAAGGGGTTGAGGACTATGGCTACACCTTC. It codes for CSVEKGVEDYGYTF.